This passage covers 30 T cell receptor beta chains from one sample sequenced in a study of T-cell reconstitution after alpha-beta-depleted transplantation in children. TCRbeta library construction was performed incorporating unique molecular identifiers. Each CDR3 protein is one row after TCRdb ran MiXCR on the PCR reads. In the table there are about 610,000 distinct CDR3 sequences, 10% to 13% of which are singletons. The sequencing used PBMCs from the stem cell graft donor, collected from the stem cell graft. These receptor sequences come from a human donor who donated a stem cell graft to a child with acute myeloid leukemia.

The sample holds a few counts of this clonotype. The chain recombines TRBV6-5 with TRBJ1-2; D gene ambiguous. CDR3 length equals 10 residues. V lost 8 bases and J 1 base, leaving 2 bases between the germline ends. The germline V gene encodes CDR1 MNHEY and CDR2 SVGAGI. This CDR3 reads CASHNYGYTF. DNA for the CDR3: TGTGCCAGCCATAACTATGGCTACACCTTC.

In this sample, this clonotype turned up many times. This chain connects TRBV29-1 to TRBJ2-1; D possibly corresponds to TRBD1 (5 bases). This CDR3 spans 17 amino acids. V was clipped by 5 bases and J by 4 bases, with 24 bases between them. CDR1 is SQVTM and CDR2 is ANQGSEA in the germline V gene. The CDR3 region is CSVKGRQRKDSYNEQFF. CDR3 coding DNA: TGCAGCGTTAAAGGACGACAGAGAAAAGACTCTTACAATGAGCAGTTCTTC.

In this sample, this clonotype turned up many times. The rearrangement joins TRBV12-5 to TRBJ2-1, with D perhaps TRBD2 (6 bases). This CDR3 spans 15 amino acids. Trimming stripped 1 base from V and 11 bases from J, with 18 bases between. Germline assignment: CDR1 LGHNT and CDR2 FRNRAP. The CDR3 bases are TGTGCTAGTGGTTTGGGTGGGCTGGCTGGCGGGAAGCAGTTCTTC. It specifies CASGLGGLAGGKQFF. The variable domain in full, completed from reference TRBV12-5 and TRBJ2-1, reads DARVTQTPRHKVTEMGQEVTMRCQPILGHNTVFWYRQTMMQGLELLAYFRNRAPLDDSGMPKDRFSAEMPDATLATLKIQPSEPRDSAVYFCASGLGGLAGGKQFFGPGTRLTVL.

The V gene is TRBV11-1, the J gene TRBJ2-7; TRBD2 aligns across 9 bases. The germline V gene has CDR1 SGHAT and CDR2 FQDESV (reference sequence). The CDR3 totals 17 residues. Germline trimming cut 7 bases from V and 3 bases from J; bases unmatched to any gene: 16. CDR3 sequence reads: CASNFVPAGGTFYEQYF. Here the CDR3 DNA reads TGTGCCAGCAACTTCGTCCCAGCGGGAGGTACTTTCTACGAGCAGTACTTC.

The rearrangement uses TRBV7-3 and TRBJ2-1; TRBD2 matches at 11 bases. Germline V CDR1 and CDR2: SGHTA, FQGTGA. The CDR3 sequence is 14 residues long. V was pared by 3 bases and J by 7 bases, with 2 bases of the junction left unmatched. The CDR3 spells CASSFTSGGNEQFF. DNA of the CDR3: TGTGCCAGCAGCTTCACTAGCGGGGGAAATGAGCAGTTCTTC.

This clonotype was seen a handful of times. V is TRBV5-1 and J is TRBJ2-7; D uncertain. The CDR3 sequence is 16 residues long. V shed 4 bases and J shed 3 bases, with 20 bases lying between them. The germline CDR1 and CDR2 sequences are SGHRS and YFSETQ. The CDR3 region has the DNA TGCGCCAGCAGCCCCCGACTTCTCGGTACCGTCTACGAGCAGTACTTC. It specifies CASSPRLLGTVYEQYF.

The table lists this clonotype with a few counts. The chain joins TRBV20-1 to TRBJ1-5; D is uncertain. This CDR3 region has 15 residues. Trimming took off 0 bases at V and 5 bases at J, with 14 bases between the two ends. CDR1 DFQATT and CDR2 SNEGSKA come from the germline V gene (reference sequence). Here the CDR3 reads CSARDPVTADQPQHF. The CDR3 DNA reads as TGCAGTGCTAGAGATCCGGTAACAGCCGATCAGCCCCAGCATTTT.

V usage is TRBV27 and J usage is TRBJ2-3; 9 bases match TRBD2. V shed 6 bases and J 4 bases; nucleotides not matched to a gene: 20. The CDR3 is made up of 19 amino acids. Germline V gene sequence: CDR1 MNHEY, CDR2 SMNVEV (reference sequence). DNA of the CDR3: TGTGCCAGCAGCTGGGCCCGGGGACTAGCAGGGGCGGGGGCAGATACGCAGTATTTT. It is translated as CASSWARGLAGAGADTQYF.

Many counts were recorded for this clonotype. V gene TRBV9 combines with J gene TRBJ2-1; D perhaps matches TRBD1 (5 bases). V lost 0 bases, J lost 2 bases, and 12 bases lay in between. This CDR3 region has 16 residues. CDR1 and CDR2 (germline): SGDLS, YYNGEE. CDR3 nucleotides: TGTGCCAGCAGCGTAGACCAGGGAACTACCTACAATGAGCAGTTCTTC. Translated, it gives CASSVDQGTTYNEQFF. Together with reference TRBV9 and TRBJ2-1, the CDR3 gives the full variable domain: DSGVTQTPKHLITATGQRVTLRCSPRSGDLSVYWYQQSLDQGLQFLIQYYNGEERAKGNILERFSAQQFPDLHSELNLSSLELGDSALYFCASSVDQGTTYNEQFFGPGTRLTVL.

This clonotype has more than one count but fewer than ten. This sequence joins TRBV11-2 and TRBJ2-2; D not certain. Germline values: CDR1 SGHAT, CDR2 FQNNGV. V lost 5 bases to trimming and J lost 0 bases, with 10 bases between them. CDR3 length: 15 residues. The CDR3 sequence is CASSPHRSNTGELFF. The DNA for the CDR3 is TGTGCCAGCAGCCCCCACCGATCGAACACCGGGGAGCTGTTTTTT.

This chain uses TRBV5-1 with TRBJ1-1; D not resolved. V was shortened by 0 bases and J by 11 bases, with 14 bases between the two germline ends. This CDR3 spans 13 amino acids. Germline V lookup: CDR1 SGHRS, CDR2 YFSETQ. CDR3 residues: CASSLDAGLGAFF. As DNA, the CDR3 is TGCGCCAGCAGCTTGGACGCCGGACTAGGGGCTTTCTTT.

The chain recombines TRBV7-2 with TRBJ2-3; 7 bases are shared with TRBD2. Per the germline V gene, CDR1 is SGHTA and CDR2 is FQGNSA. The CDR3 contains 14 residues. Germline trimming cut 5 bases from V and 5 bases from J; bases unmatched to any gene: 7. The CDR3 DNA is TGTGCCAGCAGCCCCGGCGGGAGTCAAGATACGCAGTATTTT. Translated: CASSPGGSQDTQYF.

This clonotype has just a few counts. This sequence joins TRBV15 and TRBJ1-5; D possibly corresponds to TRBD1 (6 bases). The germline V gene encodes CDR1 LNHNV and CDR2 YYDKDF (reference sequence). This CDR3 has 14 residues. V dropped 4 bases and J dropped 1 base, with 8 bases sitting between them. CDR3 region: CATSIQGSNQPQHF. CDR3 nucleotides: TGTGCCACCAGCATCCAGGGGAGCAATCAGCCCCAGCATTTT.

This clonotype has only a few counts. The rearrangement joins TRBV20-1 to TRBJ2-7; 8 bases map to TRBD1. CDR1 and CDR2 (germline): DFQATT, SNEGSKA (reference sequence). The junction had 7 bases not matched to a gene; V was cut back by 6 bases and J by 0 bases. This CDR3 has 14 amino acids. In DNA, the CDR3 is TGCAGTGCAAACGACAGGGGCTTCTCCTACGAGCAGTACTTC. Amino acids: CSANDRGFSYEQYF.

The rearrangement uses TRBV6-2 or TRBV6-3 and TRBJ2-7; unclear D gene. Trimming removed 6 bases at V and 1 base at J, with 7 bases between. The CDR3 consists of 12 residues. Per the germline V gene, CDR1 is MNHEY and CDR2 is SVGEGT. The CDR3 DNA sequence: TGTGCCAGCAGCCTATGGTCCTACGAGCAGTACTTC. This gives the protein CASSLWSYEQYF.

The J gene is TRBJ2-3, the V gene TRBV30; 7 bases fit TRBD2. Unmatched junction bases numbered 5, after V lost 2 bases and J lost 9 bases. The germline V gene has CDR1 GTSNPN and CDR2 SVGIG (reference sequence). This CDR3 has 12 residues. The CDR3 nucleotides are TGTGCCTGGAGTCTCAGCGGGAACACGCAGTATTTT. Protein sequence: CAWSLSGNTQYF.

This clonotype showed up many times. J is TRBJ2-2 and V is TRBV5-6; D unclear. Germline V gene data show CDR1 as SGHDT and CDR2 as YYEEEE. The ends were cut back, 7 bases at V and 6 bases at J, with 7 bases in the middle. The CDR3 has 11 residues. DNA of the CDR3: TGTGCCAGCCGTTTTTCCGGGGAGCTGTTTTTT. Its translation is CASRFSGELFF. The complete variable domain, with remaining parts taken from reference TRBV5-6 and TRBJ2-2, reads DAGVTQSPTHLIKTRGQQVTLRCSPKSGHDTVSWYQQALGQGPQFIFQYYEEEERQRGNFPDRFSGHQFPNYSSELNVNALLLGDSALYLCASRFSGELFFGEGSRLTVL.

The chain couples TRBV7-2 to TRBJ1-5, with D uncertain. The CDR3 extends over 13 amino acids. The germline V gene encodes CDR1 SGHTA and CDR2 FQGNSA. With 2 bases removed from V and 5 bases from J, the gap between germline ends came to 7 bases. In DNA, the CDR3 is TGTGCCAGCAGCTTATGGAGGGATCAGCCCCAGCATTTT. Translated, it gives CASSLWRDQPQHF.

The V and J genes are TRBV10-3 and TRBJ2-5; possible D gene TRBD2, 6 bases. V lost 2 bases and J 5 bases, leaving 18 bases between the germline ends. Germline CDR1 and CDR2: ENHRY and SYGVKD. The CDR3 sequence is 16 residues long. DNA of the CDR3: TGTGCCATCAGTGAGAGGGGCGGGACCCCCCCGGAGACCCAGTACTTC. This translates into CAISERGGTPPETQYF.

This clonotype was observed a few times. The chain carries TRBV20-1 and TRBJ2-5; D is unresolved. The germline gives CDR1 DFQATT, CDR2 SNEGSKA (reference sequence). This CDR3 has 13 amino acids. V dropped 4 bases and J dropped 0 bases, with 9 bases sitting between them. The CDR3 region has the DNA TGCAGTGCTATGCAGCAGTACCAAGAGACCCAGTACTTC. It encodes CSAMQQYQETQYF.

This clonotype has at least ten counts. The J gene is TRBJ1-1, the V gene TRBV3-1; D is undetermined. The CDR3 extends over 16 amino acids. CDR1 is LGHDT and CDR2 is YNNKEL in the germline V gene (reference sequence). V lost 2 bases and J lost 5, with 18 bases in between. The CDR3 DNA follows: TGTGCCAGCAGCCAACATACTCCGCGGGGTGGGACTGAAGCTTTCTTT. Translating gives CASSQHTPRGGTEAFF.

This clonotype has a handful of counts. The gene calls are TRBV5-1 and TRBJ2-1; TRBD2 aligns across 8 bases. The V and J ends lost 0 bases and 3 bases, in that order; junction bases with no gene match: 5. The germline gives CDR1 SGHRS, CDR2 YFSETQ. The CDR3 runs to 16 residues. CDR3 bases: TGCGCCAGCAGCTTGGTTCGAGCGGGAGACTACAATGAGCAGTTCTTC. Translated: CASSLVRAGDYNEQFF.

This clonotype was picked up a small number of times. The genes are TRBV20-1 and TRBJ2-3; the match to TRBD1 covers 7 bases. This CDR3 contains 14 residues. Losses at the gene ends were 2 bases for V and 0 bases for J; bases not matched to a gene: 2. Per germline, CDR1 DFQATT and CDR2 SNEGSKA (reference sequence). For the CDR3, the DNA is TGCAGTGCTAGACCGGGACAGAGCACAGATACGCAGTATTTT. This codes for CSARPGQSTDTQYF.

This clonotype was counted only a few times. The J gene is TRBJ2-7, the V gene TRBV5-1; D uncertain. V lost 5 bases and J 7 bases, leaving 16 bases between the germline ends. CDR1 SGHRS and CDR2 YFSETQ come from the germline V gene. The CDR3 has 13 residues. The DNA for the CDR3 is TGCGCCAGCAGTGACTCAGACCTGGGGGAGCAGTACTTC. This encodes CASSDSDLGEQYF.

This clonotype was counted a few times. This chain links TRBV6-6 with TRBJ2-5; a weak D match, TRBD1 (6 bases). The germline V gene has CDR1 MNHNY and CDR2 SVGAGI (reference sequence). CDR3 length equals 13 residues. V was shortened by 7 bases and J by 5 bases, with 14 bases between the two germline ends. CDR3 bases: TGTGCCAGCACCACCAGGGGACCCGAGACCCAGTACTTC. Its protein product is CASTTRGPETQYF.

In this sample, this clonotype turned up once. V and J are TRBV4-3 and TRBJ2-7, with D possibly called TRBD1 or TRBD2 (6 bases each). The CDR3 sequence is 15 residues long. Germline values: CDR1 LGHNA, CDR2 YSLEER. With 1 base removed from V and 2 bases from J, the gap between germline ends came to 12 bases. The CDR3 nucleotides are TGCGCCAGCAGCCAAGCGAGGGGGGACACCTACGAGCAGTACTTC. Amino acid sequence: CASSQARGDTYEQYF.

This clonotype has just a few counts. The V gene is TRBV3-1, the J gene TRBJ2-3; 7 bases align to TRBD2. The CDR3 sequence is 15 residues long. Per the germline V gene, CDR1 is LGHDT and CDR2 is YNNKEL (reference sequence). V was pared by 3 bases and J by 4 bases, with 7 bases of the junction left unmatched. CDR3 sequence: CASSQTGLAADTQYF. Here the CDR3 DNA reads TGTGCCAGCAGCCAGACGGGGCTAGCGGCAGATACGCAGTATTTT.

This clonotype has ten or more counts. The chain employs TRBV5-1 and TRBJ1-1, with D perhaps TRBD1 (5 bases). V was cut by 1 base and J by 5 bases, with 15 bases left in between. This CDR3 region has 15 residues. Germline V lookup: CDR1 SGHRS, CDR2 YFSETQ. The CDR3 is CASSLMGGGGTEAFF. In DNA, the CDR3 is TGCGCCAGCAGCTTGATGGGGGGAGGAGGAACTGAAGCTTTCTTT. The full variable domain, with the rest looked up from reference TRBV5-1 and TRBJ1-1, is KAGVTQTPRYLIKTRGQQVTLSCSPISGHRSVSWYQQTPGQGLQFLFEYFSETQRNKGNFPGRFSGRQFSNSRSEMNVSTLELGDSALYLCASSLMGGGGTEAFFGQGTRLTVV.

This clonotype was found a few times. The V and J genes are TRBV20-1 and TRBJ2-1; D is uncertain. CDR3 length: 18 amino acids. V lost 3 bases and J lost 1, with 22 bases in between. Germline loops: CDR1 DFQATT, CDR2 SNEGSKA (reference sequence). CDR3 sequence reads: CSARPVTNLWGSYNEQFF. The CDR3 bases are TGCAGTGCTAGGCCGGTGACGAATTTGTGGGGATCCTACAATGAGCAGTTCTTC.

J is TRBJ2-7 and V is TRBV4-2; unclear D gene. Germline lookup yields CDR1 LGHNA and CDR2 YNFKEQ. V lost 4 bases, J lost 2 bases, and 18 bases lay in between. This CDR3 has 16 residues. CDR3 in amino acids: CASSPGNPDRAYEQYF. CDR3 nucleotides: TGTGCCAGCAGCCCTGGGAACCCGGACCGAGCCTACGAGCAGTACTTC.